This entry lists 9 T cell receptor beta chains sequenced from one sample in a study of read filtering for tumor transcriptome and immune sequencing. Molecular barcoded adaptors covering alpha/delta and beta/gamma chains were used on around 370 ng RNA. TCRdb recomputed calls from the reads with MiXCR, one row per CDR3 protein. This sample has over 55,000 distinct CDR3 sequences, with over 11% found just once. Sequenced sample: a population of CD138-negative cells sorted from bone marrow. The source of these receptors is a donor aged 40 or older with multiple myeloma.

The V and J genes are TRBV7-9 and TRBJ2-7; TRBD1 aligns across 11 bases. Germline assignment: CDR1 SEHNR and CDR2 FQNEAQ (reference sequence). This CDR3 region has 15 residues. Trimming at V came to 4 bases and at J to 4 bases, leaving 6 bases not matched to a gene. Here the CDR3 reads CASSSAGTGGYEQYF. The CDR3 DNA sequence: TGTGCCAGCAGCTCAGCCGGGACAGGGGGGTACGAGCAGTACTTC.

This clonotype was recorded many times. The chain links TRBV12-3 or TRBV12-4 to TRBJ1-5; 7 positions match TRBD1. This CDR3 is built from 17 residues. Trimming removed 5 bases from V and 4 bases from J; junction bases left unmatched: 14. In nucleotides, the CDR3 is TGTGCCAGCAGTCCCCGCCCGCTCCGGGACAGAAATCAGCCCCAGCATTTT. Translation: CASSPRPLRDRNQPQHF.

The chain employs TRBV5-4 and TRBJ2-5; no clear D. The ends were cut back, 0 bases at V and 7 bases at J, with 10 bases in the middle. Germline CDR1 reads SGHNT; CDR2 reads YYREEE (reference sequence). The CDR3 is made up of 13 amino acids. CDR3 protein: CASSLGQAGTQYF. In nucleotides, the CDR3 is TGTGCCAGCAGCTTGGGGCAGGCTGGGACCCAGTACTTC.

This clonotype has a count of ten or more. The gene calls are TRBV28 and TRBJ2-3; 7 nucleotides agree with TRBD2. The CDR3 runs to 14 residues. From germline, CDR1 is MDHEN and CDR2 SYDVKM. The V gene end was trimmed by 2 bases and the J gene end by 3 bases; junction bases not matched to a gene: 2. The CDR3 nucleotides read TGTGCCAGCAGTTTAGCGGGAGTAACAGATACGCAGTATTTT. As protein: CASSLAGVTDTQYF.

The J gene is TRBJ2-7, the V gene TRBV27, with TRBD2 identical over 16 bases. Unmatched junction bases numbered 4, after V lost 3 bases and J lost 2 bases. Per the germline V gene, CDR1 is MNHEY and CDR2 is SMNVEV (reference sequence). CDR3 length equals 17 residues. The CDR3 DNA sequence: TGTGCCAGCAGTTTGGGACTAGCGGGAGGGCGAGCCTACGAGCAGTACTTC. This translates into CASSLGLAGGRAYEQYF.

At least ten counts were recorded for this clonotype. V gene TRBV4-2 combines with J gene TRBJ1-1; 7 bases agree with TRBD1. The germline gives CDR1 LGHNA, CDR2 YNFKEQ. This CDR3 comprises 16 residues. V shed 2 bases, J shed 0 bases, and the junction held 6 bases outside the gene matches. As DNA, the CDR3 is TGTGCCAGCAGCCAAAGGCCGACAGGGCTGAACACTGAAGCTTTCTTT. It is translated as CASSQRPTGLNTEAFF.

Comment on this clonotype: This may be a read error: a much more frequent sequence differs by one nucleotide. The genes are TRBV28 and TRBJ2-1; maybe TRBD1 (6 bases). V lost 2 bases and J lost 5, with 13 bases in between. The CDR3 totals 15 residues. Looked up from germline, CDR1 is MDHEN and CDR2 is SYDVKM. The CDR3 region has the DNA TGTGCCAGCAGTTTAATCGGACAGACCAACAATGAGCAGTTCTTC. It translates to CASSLIGQTNNEQFF.

This clonotype was recorded many times. The chain couples TRBV7-2 to TRBJ2-5; D may be TRBD1 or TRBD2 (5 bases each). The CDR3 covers 14 residues. The germline CDR1 and CDR2 sequences are SGHTA and FQGNSA. V dropped 5 bases and J dropped 7 bases, with 17 bases sitting between them. This CDR3 reads CASSLEGQARTQYF. CDR3 sequence (DNA): TGTGCCAGCAGCCTAGAGGGGCAGGCTAGGACCCAGTACTTC.

The chain links TRBV6-2 or TRBV6-3 to TRBJ1-1, with 8 positions matching TRBD1. Germline V lookup: CDR1 MNHEY, CDR2 SVGEGT. The CDR3 extends over 12 amino acids. After removal of 5 bases from V and 7 bases from J, the junction contained 3 bases not matched to a gene. For the CDR3, the DNA is TGTGCCAGCAGTGAACAGGGGGATGAAGCTTTCTTT. This sequence encodes CASSEQGDEAFF.